This T cell receptor beta chain was identified in a study of blood T cell repertoires in COVID-19. Overall study: Samples came from the United States, Italy and Spain, spanning acute and convalescent COVID-19. PBMCs, B-cell-depleted T cells, or T cells were the source of the cDNA or gDNA that made up the material.

Per the study methods: Estimation of nucleated cell counts was performed using reference gene primer amplification. Assay used: immunoSEQ multiplex PCR; TCRdb lists only in-frame clones, some missing. V, J and clone size are taken as reported in that table, and D and trimming were inferred from the DNA itself. The data contain roughly 180,000 clones, roughly nine tenths of them seen just once; the ten biggest clones take up 2.1%. The sequence was obtained from a man aged 70-80 years with active or convalescent COVID-19. Sequences were obtained from peripheral blood.

CDR3 in amino acids: CASSLAGGNEQYF. The DNA of the CDR3 is TGCGCCAGCAGCTTGGCTGGAGGGAACGAGCAGTACTTC. The gene calls are TRBV5-1 and TRBJ2-7; D possibly corresponds to TRBD2 (6 bases). The CDR3 has 13 residues. Germline CDR1 is SGHRS and CDR2 is YFSETQ. Trimming took off 0 bases at V and 5 bases at J, with 9 bases between the two ends. The variable domain in full, with the rest retrieved from reference TRBV5-1 and TRBJ2-7, is KAGVTQTPRYLIKTRGQQVTLSCSPISGHRSVSWYQQTPGQGLQFLFEYFSETQRNKGNFPGRFSGRQFSNSRSEMNVSTLELGDSALYLCASSLAGGNEQYFGPGTRLTVT.